The 12 T cell receptor beta chains presented below share a single source sample, sequenced in a study of early T cells in non-severe SARS-CoV-2 infection. TCRdb itself ran the 5' RACE reads through MiXCR, one entry per CDR3 protein. Here the sample spans around 61,000 distinct CDR3 sequences, 10% to 15% being singletons. Sequenced: whole blood. These receptor sequences come from an adult who was a healthcare worker with PCR-confirmed SARS-CoV-2 infection or an uninfected control (not recorded which).

In this sample, this clonotype turned up many times. The chain uses TRBV5-1 and TRBJ2-5; TRBD1 is a possible D gene (5 bases). Trimming took 0 bases from V and 1 from J, leaving 7 bases between them. This CDR3 is 14 amino acids long. From germline, CDR1 is SGHRS and CDR2 YFSETQ. CDR3 sequence (DNA): TGCGCCAGCAGCTTGGGGGGCCTCCAAGAGACCCAGTACTTC. It yields the protein CASSLGGLQETQYF.

V gene TRBV19 combines with J gene TRBJ2-6; D may be TRBD1 (6 bases). The CDR3 is 16 amino acids. Trimming took 5 bases from V and 0 from J, leaving 11 bases between them. Germline CDR1 is LNHDA and CDR2 is SQIVND (reference sequence). The CDR3 DNA sequence: TGTGCCAGTAGTCCCGGACAGCTCTCTGGGGCCAACGTCCTGACTTTC. It encodes CASSPGQLSGANVLTF.

The sample holds many counts of this clonotype. The CDR3, as DNA: TGTGCCAGCAGTTGGGGGACCCCCTACGAGCAGTACTTC. Translated, it gives CASSWGTPYEQYF. V and J are TRBV12-3 or TRBV12-4 and TRBJ2-7; D assignment may be TRBD1 or TRBD2 (5 bases each). The CDR3 consists of 13 residues. V shed 4 bases and J shed 2 bases, with 9 bases lying between them.

The sample holds a few counts of this clonotype. V is TRBV28 and J is TRBJ2-2, with 8 bases that match TRBD2. Germline V gene sequence: CDR1 MDHEN, CDR2 SYDVKM. The CDR3 consists of 13 residues. After removal of 5 bases from V and 6 bases from J, the junction contained 2 bases not matched to a gene. Written as DNA, the CDR3 is TGTGCCAGCAGTCCCGGGGGGGCCGGGGAGCTGTTTTTT. This codes for CASSPGGAGELFF.

The sample holds a few counts of this clonotype. The rearrangement uses TRBV28 and TRBJ2-1; 7 bases agree with TRBD1. V lost 6 bases and J lost 8; bases outside the gene matches: 4. CDR3 length: 12 residues. CDR1 and CDR2 from the germline V gene are MDHEN and SYDVKM. CDR3 in amino acids: CASRSGGHEQFF. As DNA, the CDR3 is TGTGCCAGCAGGTCAGGGGGACATGAGCAGTTCTTC.

This clonotype was observed a handful of times. The rearrangement uses TRBV6-6 and TRBJ1-2; tentative D call: TRBD1 (6 bases). CDR3 length equals 13 residues. V was pared by 4 bases and J by 8 bases, with 14 bases between. Germline CDR1 and CDR2: MNHNY and SVGAGI (reference sequence). The CDR3 region is CASSSTTGSGYTF. CDR3 nucleotide sequence: TGTGCCAGCAGTTCCACCACAGGGAGCGGCTACACCTTC.

This clonotype showed up many times. This rearrangement joins TRBV5-1 to TRBJ2-7; 7 nucleotides align to TRBD1. The J segment lost 2 bases and the V segment lost 4 bases, leaving 6 bases of the junction unmatched. This CDR3 region has 14 residues. The germline gives CDR1 SGHRS, CDR2 YFSETQ. CDR3 protein: CASSLAGGTYEQYF. CDR3 bases: TGCGCCAGCAGCCTAGCAGGGGGTACCTACGAGCAGTACTTC.

This clonotype was detected ten times or more. The V call is TRBV7-6, the J call TRBJ2-7; tentative D call: TRBD1 (6 bases). V was shortened by 1 base and J by 1 base, with 17 bases between the two germline ends. The length of the CDR3 is 17 residues. From germline, CDR1 is SGHVS and CDR2 FNYEAQ. The CDR3 DNA reads TGTGCCAGCAGCTTAGGGGTCGCGCAGGGGAGTTCCTACGAGCAGTACTTC. It encodes CASSLGVAQGSSYEQYF.

In its sample, this clonotype was seen many times. V gene TRBV2 combines with J gene TRBJ2-7; 10 bases fit TRBD1. The J segment lost 2 bases and the V segment lost 6 bases, leaving 4 bases of the junction unmatched. The CDR3 loop spans 14 amino acids. Germline assignment: CDR1 SNHLY and CDR2 FYNNEI. In nucleotides, the CDR3 is TGTGCCAGCAGCGACAGGGGGCCGGCCTACGAGCAGTACTTC. It encodes CASSDRGPAYEQYF.

This clonotype appeared once. The chain couples TRBV10-2 to TRBJ2-2, with D tentatively TRBD2 (5 bases). Trimming pared 6 bases from V and 1 base from J, leaving 9 bases between. The germline gives CDR1 WSHSY, CDR2 SAAADI. There are 14 residues in the CDR3. CDR3 residues: CASSRGGNTGELFF. For the CDR3, the DNA is TGCGCCAGCAGCCGGGGTGGGAACACCGGGGAGCTGTTTTTT.

This clonotype turned up a few times. This chain connects TRBV18 to TRBJ1-1, with TRBD1 as a possible D gene (5 bases). CDR1 and CDR2 from the germline V gene are KGHSH and LQKENI. CDR3 length: 13 residues. Trimming removed 3 bases from V and 1 base from J, with 6 bases in between. In DNA, the CDR3 is TGTGCCAGCTCACCGGGGGAGAACACTGAAGCTTTCTTT. It yields the protein CASSPGENTEAFF.

In this sample, this clonotype turned up many times. This sequence joins TRBV7-6 and TRBJ2-3; D is uncertain. Trimming took off 1 base at V and 6 bases at J, with 8 bases between the two ends. The CDR3 runs to 13 residues. The germline gives CDR1 SGHVS, CDR2 FNYEAQ. Written as DNA, the CDR3 is TGTGCCAGCAGCTTAGATTTAACGGATACGCAGTATTTT. It codes for CASSLDLTDTQYF. The full variable domain, completed using reference TRBV7-6 and TRBJ2-3, is GAGVSQSPRYKVTKRGQDVALRCDPISGHVSLYWYRQALGQGPEFLTYFNYEAQQDKSGLPNDRFSAERPEGSISTLTIQRTEQRDSAMYRCASSLDLTDTQYFGPGTRLTVL.